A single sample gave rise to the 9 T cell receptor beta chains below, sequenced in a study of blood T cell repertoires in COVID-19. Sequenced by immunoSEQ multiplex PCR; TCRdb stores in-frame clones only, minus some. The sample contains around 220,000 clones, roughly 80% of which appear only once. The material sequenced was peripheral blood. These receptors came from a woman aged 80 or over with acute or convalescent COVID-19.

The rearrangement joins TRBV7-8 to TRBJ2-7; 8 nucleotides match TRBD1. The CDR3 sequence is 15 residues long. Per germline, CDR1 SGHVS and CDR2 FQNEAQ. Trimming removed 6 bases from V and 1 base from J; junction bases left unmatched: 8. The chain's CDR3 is CASSPAGQASYEQYF. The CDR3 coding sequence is TGTGCCAGCAGTCCTGCGGGACAGGCTTCCTACGAGCAGTACTTC.

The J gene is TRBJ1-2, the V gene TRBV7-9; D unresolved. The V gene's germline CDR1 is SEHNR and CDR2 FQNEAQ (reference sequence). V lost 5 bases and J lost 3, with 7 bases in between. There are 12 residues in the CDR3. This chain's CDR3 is CASSPQDYGYTF. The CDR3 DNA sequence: TGTGCCAGCAGCCCCCAGGACTATGGCTACACCTTC.

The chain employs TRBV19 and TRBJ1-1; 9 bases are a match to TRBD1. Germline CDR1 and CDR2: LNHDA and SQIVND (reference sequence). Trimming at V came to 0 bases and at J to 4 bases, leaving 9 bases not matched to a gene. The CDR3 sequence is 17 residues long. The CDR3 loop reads CASSIDLSWTGATEAFF. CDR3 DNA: TGTGCCAGTAGTATAGACTTATCATGGACAGGGGCCACTGAAGCTTTCTTT. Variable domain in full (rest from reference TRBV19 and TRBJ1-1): DGGITQSPKYLFRKEGQNVTLSCEQNLNHDAMYWYRQDPGQGLRLIYYSQIVNDFQKGDIAEGYSVSREKKESFPLTVTSAQKNPTAFYLCASSIDLSWTGATEAFFGQGTRLTVV.

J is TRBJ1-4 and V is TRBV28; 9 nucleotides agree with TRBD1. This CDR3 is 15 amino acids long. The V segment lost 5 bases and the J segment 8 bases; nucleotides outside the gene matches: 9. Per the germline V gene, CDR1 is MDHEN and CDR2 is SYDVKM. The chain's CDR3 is CASSTRDRVEEKLFF. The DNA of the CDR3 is TGTGCCAGCAGTACCCGGGACAGGGTTGAGGAAAAACTGTTTTTT.

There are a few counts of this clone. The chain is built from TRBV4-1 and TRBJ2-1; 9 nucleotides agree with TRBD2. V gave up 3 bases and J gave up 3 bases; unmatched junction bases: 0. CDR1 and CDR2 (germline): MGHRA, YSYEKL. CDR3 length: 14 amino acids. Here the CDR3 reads CASSQTSGYNEQFF. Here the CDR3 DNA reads TGCGCCAGCAGCCAGACTAGCGGCTACAATGAGCAGTTCTTC.

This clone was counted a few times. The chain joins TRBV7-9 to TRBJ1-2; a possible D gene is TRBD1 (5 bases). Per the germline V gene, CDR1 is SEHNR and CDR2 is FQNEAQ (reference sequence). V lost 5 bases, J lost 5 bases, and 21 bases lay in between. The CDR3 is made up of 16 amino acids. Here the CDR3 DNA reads TGTGCCAGCAGCGGGGCCCCAGCCAGCCTAGATTATGGCTACACCTTC. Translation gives CASSGAPASLDYGYTF.

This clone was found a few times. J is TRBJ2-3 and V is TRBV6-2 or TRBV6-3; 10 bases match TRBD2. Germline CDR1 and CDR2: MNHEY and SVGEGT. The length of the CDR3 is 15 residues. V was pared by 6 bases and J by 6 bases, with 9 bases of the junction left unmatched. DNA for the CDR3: TGTGCCAGCAGCCCTCCGGGACTAGCGTTTGATACGCAGTATTTT. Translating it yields CASSPPGLAFDTQYF.

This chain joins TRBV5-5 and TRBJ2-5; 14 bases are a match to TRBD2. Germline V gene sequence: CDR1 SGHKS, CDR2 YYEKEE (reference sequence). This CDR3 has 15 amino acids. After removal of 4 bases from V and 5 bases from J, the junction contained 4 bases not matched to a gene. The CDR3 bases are TGTGCCAGCAGCCCGACTAGCGGGAGGGGGGAGACCCAGTACTTC. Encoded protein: CASSPTSGRGETQYF.

For the CDR3, the DNA is TGTGCCAGCAGCACCGGGACTAGCGGGACTTACAATGAGCAGTTCTTC. Protein: CASSTGTSGTYNEQFF. The rearrangement joins TRBV6-4 to TRBJ2-1; 13 positions match TRBD2. After removal of 6 bases from V and 4 bases from J, the junction contained 6 bases not matched to a gene. The CDR3 has 16 amino acids. Per the germline V gene, CDR1 is MRHNA and CDR2 is SNTAGT.